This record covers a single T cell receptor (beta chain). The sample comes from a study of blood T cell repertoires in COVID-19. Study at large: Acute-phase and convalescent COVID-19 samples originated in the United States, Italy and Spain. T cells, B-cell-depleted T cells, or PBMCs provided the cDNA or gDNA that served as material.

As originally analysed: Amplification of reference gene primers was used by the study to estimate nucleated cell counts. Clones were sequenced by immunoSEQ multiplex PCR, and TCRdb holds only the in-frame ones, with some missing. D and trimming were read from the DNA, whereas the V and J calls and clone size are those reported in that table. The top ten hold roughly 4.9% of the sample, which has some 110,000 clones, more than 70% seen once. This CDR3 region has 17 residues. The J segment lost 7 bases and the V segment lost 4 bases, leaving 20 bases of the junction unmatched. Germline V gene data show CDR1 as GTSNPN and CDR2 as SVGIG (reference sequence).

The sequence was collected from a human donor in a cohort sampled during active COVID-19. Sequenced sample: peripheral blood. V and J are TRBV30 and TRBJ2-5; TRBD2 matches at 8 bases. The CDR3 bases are TGTGCCTGGACTAGAGCGGGAGTGGGGGCTACAAGAGGGACCCAGTACTTC. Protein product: CAWTRAGVGATRGTQYF.